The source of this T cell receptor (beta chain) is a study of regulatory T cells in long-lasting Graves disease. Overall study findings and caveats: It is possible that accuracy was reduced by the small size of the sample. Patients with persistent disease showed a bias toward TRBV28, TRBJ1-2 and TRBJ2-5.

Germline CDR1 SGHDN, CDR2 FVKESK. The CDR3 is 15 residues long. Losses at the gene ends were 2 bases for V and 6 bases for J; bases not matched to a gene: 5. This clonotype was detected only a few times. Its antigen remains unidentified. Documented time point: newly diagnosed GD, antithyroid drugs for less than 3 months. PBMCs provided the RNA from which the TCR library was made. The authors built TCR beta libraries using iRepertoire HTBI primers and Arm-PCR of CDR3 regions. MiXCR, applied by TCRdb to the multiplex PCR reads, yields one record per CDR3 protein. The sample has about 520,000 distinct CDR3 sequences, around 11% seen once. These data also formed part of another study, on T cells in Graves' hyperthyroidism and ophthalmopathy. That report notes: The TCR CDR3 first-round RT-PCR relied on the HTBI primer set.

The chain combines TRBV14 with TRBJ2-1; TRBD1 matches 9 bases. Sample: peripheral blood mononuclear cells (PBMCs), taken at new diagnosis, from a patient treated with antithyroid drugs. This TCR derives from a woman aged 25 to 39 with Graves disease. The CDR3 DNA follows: TGTGCCAGCAGCCAAACCGGGACAGGGAGCAATGAGCAGTTCTTC. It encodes CASSQTGTGSNEQFF.